A single sample is the source of the 16 T cell receptor beta chains below, sequenced in a study of siplizumab effects on memory and regulatory T cells. This table comes from immunoSEQ multiplex PCR, and its TCRdb copy is limited to in-frame clones, with some not included. The sample has just over 60,000 clones, roughly 78% seen once. The sample consisted of memory CD4+ T cells sorted from blood. These receptors were taken from a human donor in good health.

Only one count was recorded for this clone. The rearrangement links TRBV5-1 to TRBJ1-6, with D possibly being TRBD1 (5 bases). Trimming took off 4 bases at V and 5 bases at J, with 13 bases between the two ends. CDR3 size: 15 residues. CDR1 and CDR2 (germline): SGHRS, YFSETQ. CDR3 residues: CASSVQGGDNSPLHF. CDR3 nucleotides: TGCGCCAGCAGCGTCCAGGGTGGGGATAATTCACCCCTCCACTTT. Full variable domain (remainder filled in from reference TRBV5-1 and TRBJ1-6): KAGVTQTPRYLIKTRGQQVTLSCSPISGHRSVSWYQQTPGQGLQFLFEYFSETQRNKGNFPGRFSGRQFSNSRSEMNVSTLELGDSALYLCASSVQGGDNSPLHFGNGTRLTVT.

DNA for the CDR3: TGTGCCAGCAGCCGGGACAGGCCCTACGAGCAGTACTTC. Translated, it gives CASSRDRPYEQYF. This rearrangement joins TRBV7-8 to TRBJ2-7, with TRBD1 matching 8 bases. The CDR3 extends over 13 amino acids. Germline loops: CDR1 SGHVS, CDR2 FQNEAQ. J gave up 2 bases and V 5 bases, and 2 bases lay outside the gene matches.

V is TRBV5-1 and J is TRBJ1-1; D might be TRBD1 (6 bases). The CDR3 runs to 14 residues. CDR1 and CDR2 (germline): SGHRS, YFSETQ. With 4 bases removed from V and 0 bases from J, the gap between germline ends came to 10 bases. DNA for the CDR3: TGCGCCAGCAGCGATACAGGGCTGAACACTGAAGCTTTCTTT. It specifies CASSDTGLNTEAFF.

The rearrangement uses TRBV30 and TRBJ2-1; 8 bases are a match to TRBD2. Looked up from germline, CDR1 is GTSNPN and CDR2 is SVGIG (reference sequence). The CDR3 is 15 residues long. V was clipped by 0 bases and J by 6 bases; unmatched bases: 7. The CDR3: CAWSVDGGAVNEQFF. In DNA, the CDR3 is TGTGCCTGGAGTGTAGACGGGGGGGCCGTCAATGAGCAGTTCTTC.

The rearrangement joins TRBV9 to TRBJ2-5; TRBD2 aligns across 10 bases. Looked up from germline, CDR1 is SGDLS and CDR2 is YYNGEE. CDR3 length: 15 amino acids. J lost 3 bases, V lost 0 bases, and 2 bases had no gene match. CDR3 residues: CASSVVGTSEETQYF. As DNA, the CDR3 is TGTGCCAGCAGCGTAGTTGGGACTAGCGAAGAGACCCAGTACTTC. The whole variable domain, remainder taken from reference TRBV9 and TRBJ2-5, is DSGVTQTPKHLITATGQRVTLRCSPRSGDLSVYWYQQSLDQGLQFLIQYYNGEERAKGNILERFSAQQFPDLHSELNLSSLELGDSALYFCASSVVGTSEETQYFGPGTRLLVL.

The V and J genes are TRBV19 and TRBJ1-5; D gene uncertain. The germline CDR1 and CDR2 sequences are LNHDA and SQIVND (reference sequence). Trimming pared 5 bases from V and 0 bases from J, leaving 8 bases between. The CDR3 runs 14 residues. CDR3 in amino acids: CASSSTNSNQPQHF. The DNA of the CDR3 is TGTGCCAGTAGTTCGACTAATAGCAATCAGCCCCAGCATTTT.

V and J are TRBV6-4 and TRBJ1-2; D call uncertain. Germline V gives CDR1 MRHNA, CDR2 SNTAGT. This CDR3 region has 14 residues. With 2 bases removed from V and 8 bases from J, the gap between germline ends came to 15 bases. This CDR3 is CASSDRASPGGYTF. CDR3 coding DNA: TGTGCCAGCAGTGACAGGGCGAGTCCGGGCGGCTACACCTTC.

This chain connects TRBV29-1 to TRBJ2-1; TRBD2 might be the D (7 bases). The V gene's germline CDR1 is SQVTM and CDR2 ANQGSEA. This CDR3 spans 14 amino acids. This CDR3 reads CSTRGGVSYNEQFF. CDR3 nucleotides: TGCAGTACGAGGGGGGGTGTCTCCTACAATGAGCAGTTCTTC.

This clone was observed once. V usage is TRBV2 and J usage is TRBJ1-4; 10 nucleotides agree with TRBD1. The CDR3 is 16 residues long. Trimming took 5 bases from V and 6 from J; bases not matched to a gene: 9. CDR1 and CDR2 (germline): SNHLY, FYNNEI. CDR3 DNA: TGTGCCAGCAGTAAAGGACAGGGGGGATTTTATGAAAAACTGTTTTTT. Its protein product is CASSKGQGGFYEKLFF.

The CDR3 sequence: CASSREPSSGNTIYF. The CDR3 nucleotides are TGCGCCAGCAGCCGCGAACCGAGCTCTGGAAACACCATATATTTT. The chain couples TRBV5-1 to TRBJ1-3, with D unresolved. The CDR3 runs 15 residues. With 4 bases removed from V and 0 bases from J, the gap between germline ends came to 11 bases. The germline gives CDR1 SGHRS, CDR2 YFSETQ.

The chain links TRBV5-6 to TRBJ2-2; no definite D call. Trimming shortened V by 3 bases and J by 3 bases, and 9 bases separated the two germline ends. This CDR3 contains 14 residues. Germline assignment: CDR1 SGHDT and CDR2 YYEEEE. CDR3 in amino acids: CASSWNRDTGELFF. CDR3 DNA: TGTGCCAGCAGCTGGAACAGAGACACCGGGGAGCTGTTTTTT.

This sequence joins TRBV9 and TRBJ2-3, with D possibly matching TRBD2 (7 bases). CDR3 size: 17 residues. The germline gives CDR1 SGDLS, CDR2 YYNGEE. V dropped 0 bases and J dropped 3 bases, with 17 bases sitting between them. CDR3: CASSVEFGGASTDTQYF. Written as DNA, the CDR3 is TGTGCCAGCAGCGTAGAGTTTGGGGGGGCATCGACAGATACGCAGTATTTT.

The chain carries TRBV6-5 and TRBJ1-4; the D gene is possibly TRBD1 (6 bases). Germline lookup yields CDR1 MNHEY and CDR2 SVGAGI. The CDR3 has 14 residues. V was cut by 5 bases and J by 8 bases, with 15 bases left in between. CDR3 DNA: TGTGCCAGCAGTCCGGTAGGGGGGGAAGAAAAACTGTTTTTT. Amino acid sequence: CASSPVGGEEKLFF.

The chain links TRBV5-1 to TRBJ1-6; D is uncertain. This CDR3 comprises 14 residues. Germline V gene lookup returns CDR1 SGHRS and CDR2 YFSETQ. V lost 4 bases to trimming and J lost 7 bases, with 12 bases between them. The CDR3 region has the DNA TGCGCCAGCAGCCCCGGGGAAGCCAATTCACCCCTCCACTTT. Its protein is CASSPGEANSPLHF.

The chain joins TRBV5-1 to TRBJ1-3, with D unclear. Germline V lookup: CDR1 SGHRS, CDR2 YFSETQ. V was clipped by 4 bases and J by 0 bases, with 8 bases between them. CDR3 size: 14 residues. Here the CDR3 DNA reads TGCGCCAGCAGCATGAGCGTCTCTGGAAACACCATATATTTT. Translation gives CASSMSVSGNTIYF.

This chain joins TRBV5-1 and TRBJ2-3; 7 positions match TRBD1. CDR3 size: 15 residues. Germline CDR1 SGHRS, CDR2 YFSETQ. V shed 2 bases and J 5 bases; nucleotides not matched to a gene: 8. CDR3 loop: CASSLIGQDRDTQYF. As DNA, the CDR3 is TGCGCCAGCAGCTTAATAGGACAGGACCGAGATACGCAGTATTTT.